The 23 T cell receptor beta chains below were found in one sample sequenced in a study of CD8 T cells in ankylosing spondylitis. MiXCR, applied by TCRdb to the 5' RACE reads, yields one record per CDR3 protein. The sample lists over 100,000 distinct CDR3 sequences; roughly 11% were seen once. Sequenced material: blood, either unsorted or a sorted T cell fraction (not recorded which). The source of these receptors is a female donor with ankylosing spondylitis or in good health (not recorded which).

Turning to this clonotype: This may arise from a read error, as a much more abundant clone is one base away. This chain links TRBV5-4 with TRBJ2-1, with a weak D call TRBD1 (6 bases). This CDR3 spans 13 amino acids. Trimming took 2 bases from V and 5 from J, leaving 8 bases between them. From germline, CDR1 is SGHNT and CDR2 YYREEE (reference sequence). The CDR3: CASSLTGHNEQFF. The CDR3 region has the DNA TGTGCCAGCAGCTTAACAGGGCACAATGAGCAGTTCTTC.

This clonotype has a count of ten or more. V gene TRBV7-9 combines with J gene TRBJ2-2; no clear D gene. The CDR3 covers 15 residues. V was cut by 1 base and J by 0 bases, with 6 bases left in between. Germline-derived CDR1 and CDR2 are SEHNR and FQNEAQ (reference sequence). CDR3 nucleotides: TGTGCCAGCAGCTTAGGACCGACGAACACCGGGGAGCTGTTTTTT. This translates into CASSLGPTNTGELFF.

This clonotype was seen many times. The DNA for the CDR3 is TGCGCCAGCAGCCTAACGTCGGCAGGGGTATACTATGGCTACACCTTC. Its translation is CASSLTSAGVYYGYTF. The chain carries TRBV5-1 and TRBJ1-2; weak D call: TRBD1 (6 bases). The CDR3 covers 16 residues. V was pared by 4 bases and J by 3 bases, with 19 bases between. Per germline, CDR1 SGHRS and CDR2 YFSETQ.

The table lists this clonotype with many counts. The chain uses TRBV2 and TRBJ2-2; 8 nucleotides line up with TRBD2. The CDR3 has 16 amino acids. The J segment lost 4 bases and the V segment lost 9 bases, leaving 13 bases of the junction unmatched. Germline V gene lookup returns CDR1 SNHLY and CDR2 FYNNEI. The DNA of the CDR3 is TGTGCCAGTCGAATCCCGGGACTAGGGGCCACCGGGGAGCTGTTTTTT. Translating it yields CASRIPGLGATGELFF.

Concerning this clonotype itself: This could be a read error, since a much larger clone is one nucleotide away. The V and J genes are TRBV5-6 and TRBJ1-1; D remains ambiguous. V was clipped by 10 bases and J by 6 bases, with 16 bases between them. Germline CDR1 reads SGHDT; CDR2 reads YYEEEE. The CDR3 consists of 12 residues. CDR3 sequence (DNA): TGTGCCTGGAGTTTCGGCATCGCTGAAGCTTTCTTT. Encoded protein: CAWSFGIAEAFF.

This clonotype has ten or more counts. The chain combines TRBV5-1 with TRBJ2-2; D might be TRBD1 or TRBD2, each matching 6 bases. Trimming cost V 6 bases and J 2 bases, with 17 bases left between them. CDR3 length: 16 residues. Germline V gene data show CDR1 as SGHRS and CDR2 as YFSETQ. CDR3 DNA: TGCGCCAGCACTCCCGGGGGCGGGACTAACACCGGGGAGCTGTTTTTT. Translating it yields CASTPGGGTNTGELFF. Variable domain in full (rest from reference TRBV5-1 and TRBJ2-2): KAGVTQTPRYLIKTRGQQVTLSCSPISGHRSVSWYQQTPGQGLQFLFEYFSETQRNKGNFPGRFSGRQFSNSRSEMNVSTLELGDSALYLCASTPGGGTNTGELFFGEGSRLTVL.

J is TRBJ1-1 and V is TRBV6-2 or TRBV6-3; no clear D. Trimming removed 2 bases at V and 6 bases at J, with 10 bases between. CDR3 length equals 13 residues. CDR1 and CDR2 (germline): MNHEY, SVGEGT. CDR3 protein: CASSYLGQAEAFF. The CDR3 DNA is TGTGCCAGCAGTTACCTTGGCCAAGCTGAAGCTTTCTTT.

This clonotype was seen many times. The CDR3 loop reads CASSSGRPYGYTF. The CDR3 DNA sequence: TGCGCCAGCAGCTCCGGACGGCCCTATGGCTACACCTTC. This chain uses TRBV5-1 with TRBJ1-2; D gene unclear. The CDR3 is 13 residues long. The germline V gene encodes CDR1 SGHRS and CDR2 YFSETQ. The ends were cut back, 3 bases at V and 4 bases at J, with 10 bases in the middle.

This clonotype was observed many times. The chain combines TRBV7-9 with TRBJ1-4, with D hard to call. This CDR3 is built from 13 residues. Trimming took off 3 bases at V and 8 bases at J, with 10 bases between the two ends. Germline loops: CDR1 SEHNR, CDR2 FQNEAQ (reference sequence). The CDR3 reads CASSFVEEEKLFF. The CDR3 DNA sequence: TGTGCCAGCAGCTTCGTCGAGGAGGAAAAACTGTTTTTT. The full variable domain, with the rest looked up from reference TRBV7-9 and TRBJ1-4, is DTGVSQNPRHKITKRGQNVTFRCDPISEHNRLYWYRQTLGQGPEFLTYFQNEAQLEKSRLLSDRFSAERPKGSFSTLEIQRTEQGDSAMYLCASSFVEEEKLFFGSGTQLSVL.

This clonotype has ten or more counts. The rearrangement uses TRBV29-1 and TRBJ1-2; D is unresolved. Germline CDR1 SQVTM, CDR2 ANQGSEA. There are 12 residues in the CDR3. V dropped 6 bases and J dropped 0 bases, with 8 bases sitting between them. CDR3 nucleotide sequence: TGCAGCGTAGAACAGACTAACTATGGCTACACCTTC. Translating it yields CSVEQTNYGYTF. Complete variable domain (other parts from reference TRBV29-1 and TRBJ1-2): SAVISQKPSRDICQRGTSLTIQCQVDSQVTMMFWYRQQPGQSLTLIATANQGSEATYESGFVIDKFPISRPNLTFSTLTVSNMSPEDSSIYLCSVEQTNYGYTFGSGTRLTVV.

This clonotype was detected ten times or more. V and J are TRBV10-2 and TRBJ2-2; D perhaps matches TRBD1 (7 bases). V was shortened by 0 bases and J by 6 bases, with 14 bases between the two germline ends. CDR1 and CDR2 (germline): WSHSY, SAAADI. CDR3 size: 16 residues. The CDR3 here is CASSESYPGGPGELFF. CDR3 bases: TGCGCCAGCAGTGAGTCATATCCAGGGGGGCCCGGGGAGCTGTTTTTT.

This clonotype occurred many times. The chain is built from TRBV12-3 or TRBV12-4 and TRBJ2-1; TRBD2 matches 13 bases. The CDR3 length is 15 residues. V lost 5 bases, J lost 4 bases, and 2 bases stayed unmatched. The CDR3 loop reads CASSRTSGGYNEQFF. Written as DNA, the CDR3 is TGTGCCAGCAGTAGGACTAGCGGGGGATACAATGAGCAGTTCTTC.

The rearrangement links TRBV7-2 to TRBJ1-2; D remains ambiguous. The germline V and J ends were trimmed by 3 bases and 8 bases, with 13 bases remaining between them. Germline values: CDR1 SGHTA, CDR2 FQGNSA. The CDR3 covers 13 residues. In DNA, the CDR3 is TGTGCCAGCAGCTTCAGAGATCGGAGGGGCTACACCTTC. It encodes CASSFRDRRGYTF.

This clonotype was seen a handful of times. This sequence joins TRBV20-1 and TRBJ2-1; TRBD2 matches 11 bases. This CDR3 is built from 15 residues. Per germline, CDR1 DFQATT and CDR2 SNEGSKA (reference sequence). The trim removed 6 bases at V and 5 bases at J, leaving 9 bases unmatched. This chain's CDR3 is CSATSGVKVNNEQFF. The CDR3 bases are TGCAGTGCGACTAGCGGGGTAAAGGTCAACAATGAGCAGTTCTTC.

This clonotype came up many times. The rearrangement uses TRBV10-3 and TRBJ2-7; 7 positions agree with TRBD2. The trim removed 8 bases at V and 5 bases at J, leaving 9 bases unmatched. The CDR3 sequence is 13 residues long. Germline V gives CDR1 ENHRY, CDR2 SYGVKD. The CDR3, as DNA: TGTGCCATCGGTATCGGGGGGAAGGACGAGCAGTACTTC. Translated, it gives CAIGIGGKDEQYF.

This clonotype was seen at least ten times. This chain joins TRBV12-3 or TRBV12-4 and TRBJ2-6; TRBD1 matches at 8 bases. V was clipped by 4 bases and J by 4 bases; unmatched bases: 3. This CDR3 spans 15 amino acids. The CDR3 loop is CASSWTGSGANVLTF. CDR3 in DNA: TGTGCCAGCAGTTGGACAGGGTCCGGGGCCAACGTCCTGACTTTC.

With regard to this clonotype: One end of the junction does not line up with germline, which may come from a read error. This chain uses TRBV6-1 with TRBJ1-1; D is unresolved. The CDR3 length is 13 residues. Germline V lookup: CDR1 MNHNS, CDR2 SASEGT. The CDR3 bases are TGTGCCACCCGTGTGTCATCGAACACTGGAGCTTTCTTT. Amino acid sequence: CATRVSSNTGAFF.

CDR3 protein: CASSLSDSLYGYTF. CDR3 in DNA: TGCGCCAGCAGCTTGTCGGACAGCCTCTATGGCTACACCTTC. The chain carries TRBV5-1 and TRBJ1-2, with D possibly being TRBD1 (6 bases). The CDR3 has 14 amino acids. V dropped 1 base and J dropped 4 bases, with 11 bases sitting between them. In germline, CDR1 is SGHRS, CDR2 YFSETQ.

The table lists this clonotype with many counts. The chain is built from TRBV2 and TRBJ2-1; no definite D call. CDR1 is SNHLY and CDR2 is FYNNEI in the germline V gene. V was trimmed by 1 base and J by 3 bases, leaving 4 bases between them. The CDR3 is 13 residues long. The DNA of the CDR3 is TGTGCCAGCAGTGAAGGTAGCTACAATGAGCAGTTCTTC. Residues: CASSEGSYNEQFF.

There are many counts of this clonotype. The chain uses TRBV2 and TRBJ2-7; TRBD1 agrees at 10 bases. The CDR3 length is 13 residues. The V gene end was trimmed by 7 bases and the J gene end by 5 bases; junction bases not matched to a gene: 5. CDR1 and CDR2 from the germline V gene are SNHLY and FYNNEI. The CDR3 is CASTPGTGDEQYF. The CDR3 bases are TGTGCCAGCACTCCCGGGACAGGGGACGAGCAGTACTTC.

This clonotype was seen many times. The CDR3 reads CSARPLEGASYNEQFF. CDR3 nucleotides: TGCAGTGCTAGGCCCCTAGAGGGGGCCTCCTACAATGAGCAGTTCTTC. This sequence joins TRBV20-1 and TRBJ2-1, with 7 bases lining up with TRBD1. Germline V lookup: CDR1 DFQATT, CDR2 SNEGSKA (reference sequence). The CDR3 spans 16 residues. After removal of 3 bases from V and 0 bases from J, the junction contained 8 bases not matched to a gene.

The rearrangement uses TRBV7-3 and TRBJ2-2; D not certain. There are 14 residues in the CDR3. Germline lookup yields CDR1 SGHTA and CDR2 FQGTGA. The germline V and J ends were trimmed by 1 base and 0 bases, with 3 bases remaining between them. CDR3 residues: CASSLITNTGELFF. Written as DNA, the CDR3 is TGTGCCAGCAGCTTAATCACGAACACCGGGGAGCTGTTTTTT.

This clonotype was detected ten times or more. This chain connects TRBV4-2 to TRBJ2-5; a weak D match, TRBD1 (5 bases). Trimming shortened V by 2 bases and J by 5 bases, and 21 bases separated the two germline ends. From germline, CDR1 is LGHNA and CDR2 YNFKEQ. The CDR3 contains 17 residues. CDR3 in amino acids: CASSQLGRLFGAETQYF. CDR3 in DNA: TGTGCCAGCAGCCAATTGGGGCGCCTTTTTGGCGCGGAGACCCAGTACTTC.